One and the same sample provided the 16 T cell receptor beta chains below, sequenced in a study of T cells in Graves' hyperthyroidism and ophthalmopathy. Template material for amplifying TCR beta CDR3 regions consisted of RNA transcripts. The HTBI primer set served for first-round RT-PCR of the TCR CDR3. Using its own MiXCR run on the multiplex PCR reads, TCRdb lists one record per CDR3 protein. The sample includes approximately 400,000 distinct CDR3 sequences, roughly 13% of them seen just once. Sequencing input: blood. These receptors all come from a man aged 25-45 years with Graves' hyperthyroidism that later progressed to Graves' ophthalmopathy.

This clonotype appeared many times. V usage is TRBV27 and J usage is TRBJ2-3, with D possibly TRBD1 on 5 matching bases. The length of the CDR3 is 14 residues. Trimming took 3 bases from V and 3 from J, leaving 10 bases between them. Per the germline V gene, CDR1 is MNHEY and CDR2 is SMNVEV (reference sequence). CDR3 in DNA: TGTGCCAGCAGTTTGGCAGGGAATACAGATACGCAGTATTTT. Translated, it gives CASSLAGNTDTQYF.

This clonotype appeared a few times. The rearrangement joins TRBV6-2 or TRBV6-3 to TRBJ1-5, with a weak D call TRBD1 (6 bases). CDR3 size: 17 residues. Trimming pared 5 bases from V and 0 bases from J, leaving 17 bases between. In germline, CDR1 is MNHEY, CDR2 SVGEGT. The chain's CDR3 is CASSKRPTGYSNQPQHF. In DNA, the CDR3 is TGTGCCAGCAGTAAGAGACCGACAGGATATAGCAATCAGCCCCAGCATTTT.

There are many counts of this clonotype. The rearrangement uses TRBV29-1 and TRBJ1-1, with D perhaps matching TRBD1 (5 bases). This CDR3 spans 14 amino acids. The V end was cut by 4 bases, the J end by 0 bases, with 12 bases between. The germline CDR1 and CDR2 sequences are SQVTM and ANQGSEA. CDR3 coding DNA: TGCAGCGTTGTTCTACGGACAATGAACACTGAAGCTTTCTTT. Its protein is CSVVLRTMNTEAFF.

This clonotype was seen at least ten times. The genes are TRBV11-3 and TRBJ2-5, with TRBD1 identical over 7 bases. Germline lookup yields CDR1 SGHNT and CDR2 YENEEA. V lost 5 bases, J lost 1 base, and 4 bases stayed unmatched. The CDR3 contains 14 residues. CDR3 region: CASSDRASQETQYF. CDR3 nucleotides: TGTGCCAGCAGCGACAGGGCGAGCCAAGAGACCCAGTACTTC.

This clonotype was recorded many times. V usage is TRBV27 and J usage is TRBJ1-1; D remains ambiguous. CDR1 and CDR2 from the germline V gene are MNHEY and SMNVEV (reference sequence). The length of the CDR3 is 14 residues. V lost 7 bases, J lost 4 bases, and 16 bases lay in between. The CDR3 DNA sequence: TGTGCCAGCATCCCTGGTGGGGAAGGCACTGAAGCTTTCTTT. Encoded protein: CASIPGGEGTEAFF.

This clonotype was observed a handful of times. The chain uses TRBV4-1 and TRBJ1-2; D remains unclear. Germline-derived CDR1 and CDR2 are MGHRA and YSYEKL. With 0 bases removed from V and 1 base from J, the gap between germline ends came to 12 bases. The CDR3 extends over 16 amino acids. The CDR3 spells CASSQESVGLNYGYTF. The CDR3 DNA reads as TGCGCCAGCAGCCAAGAGTCCGTAGGGCTTAACTATGGCTACACCTTC.

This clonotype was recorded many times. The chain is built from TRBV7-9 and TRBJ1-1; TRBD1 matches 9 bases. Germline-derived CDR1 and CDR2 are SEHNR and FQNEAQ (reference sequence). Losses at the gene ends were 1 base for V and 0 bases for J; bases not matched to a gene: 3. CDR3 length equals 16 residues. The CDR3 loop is CASSLGQGGMNTEAFF. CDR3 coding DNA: TGTGCCAGCAGCTTAGGACAGGGGGGGATGAACACTGAAGCTTTCTTT.

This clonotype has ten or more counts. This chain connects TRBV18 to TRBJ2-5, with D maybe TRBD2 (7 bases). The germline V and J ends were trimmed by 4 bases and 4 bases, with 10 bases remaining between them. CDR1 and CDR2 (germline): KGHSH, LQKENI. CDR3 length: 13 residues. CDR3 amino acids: CASSRGGAETQYF. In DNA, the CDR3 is TGTGCCAGCTCACGGGGGGGCGCAGAGACCCAGTACTTC.

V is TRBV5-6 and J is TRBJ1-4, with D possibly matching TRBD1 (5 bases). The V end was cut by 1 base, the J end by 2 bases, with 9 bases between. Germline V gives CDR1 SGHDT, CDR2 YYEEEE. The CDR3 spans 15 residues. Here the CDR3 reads CASSLQGWTNEKLFF. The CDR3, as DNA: TGTGCCAGCAGCTTGCAGGGATGGACTAATGAAAAACTGTTTTTT.

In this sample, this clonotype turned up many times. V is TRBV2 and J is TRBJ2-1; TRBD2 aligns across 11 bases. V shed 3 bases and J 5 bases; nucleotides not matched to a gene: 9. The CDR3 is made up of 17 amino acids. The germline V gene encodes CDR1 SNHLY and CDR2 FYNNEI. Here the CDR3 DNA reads TGTGCCAGCAGTGACAGTTCTAGCGGGGGGCCGAACAATGAGCAGTTCTTC. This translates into CASSDSSSGGPNNEQFF.

The DNA for the CDR3 is TGTGCCAGCAGACTGGACAGGGAATACGAGCAGTACTTC. It translates to CASRLDREYEQYF. V usage is TRBV28 and J usage is TRBJ2-7; TRBD1 agrees at 8 bases. Germline CDR1 is MDHEN and CDR2 is SYDVKM. With 6 bases clipped from V and 4 bases from J, the junction kept 5 bases outside the gene matches. There are 13 residues in the CDR3.

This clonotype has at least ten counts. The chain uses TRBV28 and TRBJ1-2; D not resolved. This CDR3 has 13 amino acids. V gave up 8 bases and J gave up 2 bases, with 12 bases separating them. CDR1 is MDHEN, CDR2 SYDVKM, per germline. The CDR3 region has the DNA TGTGCCAGCGATCGGACGGGAAACTATGGCTACACCTTC. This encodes CASDRTGNYGYTF.

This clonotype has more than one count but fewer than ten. In DNA form, the CDR3 reads TGTGCCAGCAGCCTCGGGCGGCCGGCTGGAAACACCATATATTTT. Residues: CASSLGRPAGNTIYF. The chain combines TRBV3-1 with TRBJ1-3; D call uncertain. Trimming left V 4 bases short and J 2 bases short, with 12 bases between. CDR3 length: 15 residues. Germline values: CDR1 LGHDT, CDR2 YNNKEL (reference sequence).

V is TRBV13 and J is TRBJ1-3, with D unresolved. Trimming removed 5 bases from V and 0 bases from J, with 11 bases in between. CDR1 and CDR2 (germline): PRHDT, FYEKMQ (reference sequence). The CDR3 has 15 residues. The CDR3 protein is CASSNGLSSGNTIYF. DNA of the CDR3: TGTGCCAGCAGCAACGGACTTTCCTCTGGAAACACCATATATTTT.

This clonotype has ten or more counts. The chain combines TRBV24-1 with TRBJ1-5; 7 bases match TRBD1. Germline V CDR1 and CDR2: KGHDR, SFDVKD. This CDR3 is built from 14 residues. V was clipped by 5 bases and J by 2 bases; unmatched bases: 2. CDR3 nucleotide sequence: TGTGCCACCAGTGGACAGGGAGGCAATCAGCCCCAGCATTTT. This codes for CATSGQGGNQPQHF.

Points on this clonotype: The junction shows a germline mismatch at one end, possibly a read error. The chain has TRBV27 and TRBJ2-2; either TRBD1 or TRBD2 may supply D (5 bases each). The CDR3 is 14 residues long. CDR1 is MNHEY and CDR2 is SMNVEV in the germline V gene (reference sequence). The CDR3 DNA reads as TGTGCCAGCTCCCAGGGTACGGGTCTGGGGGAACTGTTTTTT. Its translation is CASSQGTGLGELFF.